These 23 T cell receptor beta chains originate from one sample sequenced in a study of T cell changes during pregnancy in multiple sclerosis. Generated by immunoSEQ multiplex PCR, the TCRdb table keeps only in-frame clones and is missing some. The table lists approximately 35,000 clones, 80% to 95% of them singletons. Material for sequencing was PBMCs (not recorded whether the cells were cultured). These receptors all stem from a female donor with multiple sclerosis, enrolled in a pregnancy study.

The V call is TRBV7-2, the J call TRBJ1-5, with D hard to call. V was pared by 8 bases and J by 2 bases, with 10 bases between. The V gene's germline CDR1 is SGHTA and CDR2 FQGNSA. This CDR3 contains 13 residues. CDR3 sequence (DNA): TGTGCCAGCGGTTTAAGGGGCAATCAGCCCCAGCATTTT. Its protein product is CASGLRGNQPQHF. Full variable domain (missing parts from reference TRBV7-2 and TRBJ1-5): GAGVSQSPSNKVTEKGKDVELRCDPISGHTALYWYRQSLGQGLEFLIYFQGNSAPDKSGLPSDRFSAERTGGSVSTLTIQRTQQEDSAVYLCASGLRGNQPQHFGDGTRLSIL.

This chain uses TRBV6-6 with TRBJ2-2; 7 bases line up with TRBD1. Germline assignment: CDR1 MNHNY and CDR2 SVGAGI (reference sequence). This CDR3 has 15 amino acids. The V gene end was trimmed by 2 bases and the J gene end by 4 bases; junction bases not matched to a gene: 4. The CDR3 loop reads CASSYMGQLTGELFF. CDR3 nucleotides: TGTGCCAGCAGTTACATGGGACAGCTCACCGGGGAGCTGTTTTTT.

This clone came up once. V usage is TRBV1 and J usage is TRBJ1-5. TRBV1 represents a pseudogene. The CDR3 consists of 17 residues. The CDR3 sequence is CTSSQGRPENSNQPQHF. For the CDR3, the DNA is TGCACCAGCAGCCAAGGGAGGCCCGAAAATAGCAATCAGCCCCAGCATTTT.

The chain combines TRBV27 with TRBJ1-2; a weak D match, TRBD1 (5 bases). Germline CDR1 reads MNHEY; CDR2 reads SMNVEV (reference sequence). The CDR3 loop spans 15 amino acids. The V end lost 0 bases, the J end lost 4 bases, and 12 bases lay between the germline ends. The CDR3 is CASSLSGGTLYGYTF. The CDR3, as DNA: TGTGCCAGCAGTTTATCGGGGGGGACGCTCTATGGCTACACCTTC.

The chain employs TRBV5-1 and TRBJ2-1; 7 bases line up with TRBD2. The CDR3 runs 15 residues. J was trimmed by 3 bases and V by 0 bases; bases with no gene match: 3. The V gene's germline CDR1 is SGHRS and CDR2 YFSETQ. The chain's CDR3 is CASSLEASGYNEQFF. CDR3 DNA: TGCGCCAGCAGCTTGGAGGCTAGCGGCTACAATGAGCAGTTCTTC.

There are a few counts of this clone. The chain joins TRBV4-1 to TRBJ1-2; TRBD1 matches at 8 bases. The junction had 6 bases not matched to a gene; V was cut back by 2 bases and J by 4 bases. The germline V gene encodes CDR1 MGHRA and CDR2 YSYEKL. This CDR3 region has 15 residues. The CDR3 DNA is TGCGCCAGCAGCCAAAGGACAGGGCAAGGCTATGGCTACACCTTC. Translation gives CASSQRTGQGYGYTF.

This chain joins TRBV5-1 and TRBJ2-3; D perhaps matches TRBD2 (5 bases). This CDR3 is built from 14 residues. Germline CDR1 and CDR2: SGHRS and YFSETQ. V was shortened by 0 bases and J by 4 bases, with 9 bases between the two germline ends. The CDR3 here is CASSLERIADTQYF. The CDR3 DNA follows: TGCGCCAGCAGCTTGGAGCGGATTGCAGATACGCAGTATTTT.

This sequence joins TRBV10-3 and TRBJ2-5, with D perhaps matching TRBD2 (6 bases). The CDR3 consists of 14 residues. V was trimmed by 8 bases and J by 0 bases, leaving 13 bases between them. Germline V gene sequence: CDR1 ENHRY, CDR2 SYGVKD. This chain's CDR3 is CAIRAGRYQETQYF. As DNA, the CDR3 is TGTGCCATCCGGGCAGGGAGGTACCAAGAGACCCAGTACTTC.

V gene TRBV28 combines with J gene TRBJ2-5, with a possible D match to TRBD2 (6 bases). Germline loops: CDR1 MDHEN, CDR2 SYDVKM. Trimming left V 5 bases short and J 3 bases short, with 13 bases between. This CDR3 spans 14 amino acids. CDR3 DNA sequence: TGTGCCAGCAGTCCAGCGGGCCTAAAAGAGACCCAGTACTTC. Amino acid sequence: CASSPAGLKETQYF.

The chain has TRBV10-3 and TRBJ1-1; D is unclear. The V end lost 4 bases, the J end lost 3 bases, and 6 bases lay between the germline ends. The CDR3 has 12 residues. Germline-derived CDR1 and CDR2 are ENHRY and SYGVKD. In nucleotides, the CDR3 is TGTGCCATCAGTGCGGCGGACACTGAAGCTTTCTTT. Translating it yields CAISAADTEAFF.

The chain carries TRBV13 and TRBJ2-5; D gene unclear. The V end was cut by 1 base, the J end by 5 bases, with 2 bases between. Germline V CDR1 and CDR2: PRHDT, FYEKMQ (reference sequence). This CDR3 has 11 residues. CDR3 coding DNA: TGTGCCAGCAGCTTAGAGGAGACCCAGTACTTC. Translated: CASSLEETQYF.

Comment on this clone: The same CDR3 arises from other DNA sequences in this sample as well. The rearrangement links TRBV4-1 to TRBJ1-5; D gene unclear. V lost 3 bases to trimming and J lost 3 bases, with 3 bases between them. The CDR3 is 12 amino acids. Germline V CDR1 and CDR2: MGHRA, YSYEKL. The CDR3 nucleotides are TGCGCCAGCAGCCAGGACAATCAGCCCCAGCATTTT. It encodes CASSQDNQPQHF.

This sequence joins TRBV7-3 and TRBJ1-3; D uncertain. The CDR3 is 16 residues long. Germline V CDR1 and CDR2: SGHTA, FQGTGA. Trimming left V 2 bases short and J 0 bases short, with 11 bases between. DNA for the CDR3: TGTGCCAGCAGCTTAGCGGGTGCGAACTCTGGAAACACCATATATTTT. Translated: CASSLAGANSGNTIYF.

This clone was recorded only once. The chain carries TRBV28 and TRBJ1-3, with 8 bases aligning to TRBD1. The junction had 7 bases not matched to a gene; V was cut back by 5 bases and J by 7 bases. This CDR3 has 14 residues. Germline-derived CDR1 and CDR2 are MDHEN and SYDVKM. CDR3 sequence reads: CASSTRTGKNTIYF. The CDR3 DNA is TGTGCCAGCAGTACAAGGACAGGGAAGAACACCATATATTTT.

The chain has TRBV27 and TRBJ2-7; D is uncertain. The CDR3 sequence is 14 residues long. The germline CDR1 and CDR2 sequences are MNHEY and SMNVEV (reference sequence). Trimming cost V 4 bases and J 2 bases, with 12 bases left between them. This CDR3 is CASSSALGTYEQYF. CDR3 in DNA: TGTGCCAGCAGTTCCGCCTTGGGAACCTACGAGCAGTACTTC.

This rearrangement joins TRBV9 to TRBJ1-4; 11 nucleotides match TRBD1. The ends lost 4 bases at V and 6 bases at J; junction bases unmatched: 8. Germline CDR1 and CDR2: SGDLS and YYNGEE. The CDR3 runs 16 residues. CDR3 in DNA: TGTGCCAGCAGCACCCATGGACAGGGGGCTGATGAAAAACTGTTTTTT. Residues: CASSTHGQGADEKLFF.

The chain carries TRBV30 and TRBJ2-2, with D tentatively TRBD1 or TRBD2 (5 bases each). Trimming took 5 bases from V and 4 from J, leaving 5 bases between them. The germline V gene has CDR1 GTSNPN and CDR2 SVGIG (reference sequence). This CDR3 contains 11 residues. CDR3 in DNA: TGTGCCTGGGGGGGCACCGGGGAGCTGTTTTTT. This codes for CAWGGTGELFF. The complete variable domain, with remaining parts taken from reference TRBV30 and TRBJ2-2, reads SQTIHQWPATLVQPVGSPLSLECTVEGTSNPNLYWYRQAAGRGLQLLFYSVGIGQISSEVPQNLSASRPQDRQFILSSKKLLLSDSGFYLCAWGGTGELFFGEGSRLTVL.

The rearrangement links TRBV6-1 to TRBJ2-7; 7 bases are a match to TRBD1. CDR3 length: 12 residues. After removal of 7 bases from V and 3 bases from J, the junction contained 3 bases not matched to a gene. CDR1 and CDR2 from the germline V gene are MNHNS and SASEGT. The CDR3 DNA is TGTGCCAGCAAGAGGGACAGCTACGAGCAGTACTTC. It codes for CASKRDSYEQYF.

In nucleotides, the CDR3 is TGTGCCAGCTCATTGATAGACCAAGAGACCCAGTACTTC. This translates into CASSLIDQETQYF. V and J are TRBV18 and TRBJ2-5; D not certain. The ends were cut back, 5 bases at V and 0 bases at J, with 7 bases in the middle. From germline, CDR1 is KGHSH and CDR2 LQKENI. This CDR3 is built from 13 residues.

This chain uses TRBV4-2 with TRBJ2-1; D ambiguous. This CDR3 has 16 amino acids. V lost 0 bases and J lost 7, with 16 bases in between. Germline-derived CDR1 and CDR2 are LGHNA and YNFKEQ. The CDR3 protein is CASSQDSTSPSNEQFF. The CDR3 DNA sequence: TGTGCCAGCAGCCAAGACTCGACTTCCCCTAGTAATGAGCAGTTCTTC.

This chain connects TRBV5-4 to TRBJ2-1; 8 nucleotides align to TRBD2. Germline values: CDR1 SGHNT, CDR2 YYREEE (reference sequence). CDR3 length: 16 residues. After removal of 1 base from V and 7 bases from J, the junction contained 10 bases not matched to a gene. CDR3 amino acids: CASSLLPGLVDNEQFF. The CDR3 nucleotides are TGTGCCAGCAGCTTGCTCCCGGGACTAGTAGATAATGAGCAGTTCTTC. The full variable domain, rest sourced from reference TRBV5-4 and TRBJ2-1, is ETGVTQSPTHLIKTRGQQVTLRCSSQSGHNTVSWYQQALGQGPQFIFQYYREEENGRGNFPPRFSGLQFPNYSSELNVNALELDDSALYLCASSLLPGLVDNEQFFGPGTRLTVL.

The genes are TRBV25-1 and TRBJ2-7, with 8 bases matching TRBD1. The CDR3 totals 14 residues. Germline V lookup: CDR1 MGHDK, CDR2 SYGVNS. Germline trimming cut 1 base from V and 5 bases from J; bases unmatched to any gene: 4. The CDR3 DNA is TGTGCCAGCAGTGAATCGGCAGGGGGCCACGAGCAGTACTTC. Translated: CASSESAGGHEQYF.

V is TRBV30 and J is TRBJ2-1; TRBD1 agrees at 7 bases. V shed 3 bases, J shed 8 bases, and the junction held 7 bases outside the gene matches. The CDR3 has 13 residues. Germline V gene data show CDR1 as GTSNPN and CDR2 as SVGIG (reference sequence). The CDR3 sequence is CAWSPRGPDEQFF. In DNA form, the CDR3 reads TGTGCCTGGAGCCCGAGGGGGCCCGATGAGCAGTTCTTC.